Listed here are 19 T cell receptor beta chains from one sample, sequenced in a study of T cells in Graves' hyperthyroidism and ophthalmopathy. RNA transcripts were the template for amplifying TCR beta CDR3 regions. Carried out on the TCR CDR3, a first-round RT-PCR used the HTBI primer set. TCRdb fed the multiplex PCR reads into MiXCR, producing one record per CDR3 protein. The sample records fewer than 450,000 distinct CDR3 sequences, about 18% being singletons. The sequenced sample was blood. Receptors were obtained from a woman younger than 45 with Graves' hyperthyroidism that later progressed to Graves' ophthalmopathy.

The genes are TRBV30 and TRBJ1-1; unclear D gene. Germline CDR1 and CDR2: GTSNPN and SVGIG (reference sequence). The V gene lost 0 bases and the J gene lost 1 base, with 6 bases spanning the gap. The CDR3 has 13 amino acids. CDR3 region: CAWSVNRNTEAFF. The CDR3 nucleotides are TGTGCCTGGAGTGTAAACCGGAACACTGAAGCTTTCTTT. Looking up the rest from reference TRBV30 and TRBJ1-1 gives the full variable domain: SQTIHQWPATLVQPVGSPLSLECTVEGTSNPNLYWYRQAAGRGLQLLFYSVGIGQISSEVPQNLSASRPQDRQFILSSKKLLLSDSGFYLCAWSVNRNTEAFFGQGTRLTVV.

The sample holds many counts of this clonotype. V and J are TRBV6-2 or TRBV6-3 and TRBJ2-2; 7 bases fit TRBD2. The CDR3 has 15 amino acids. Germline loops: CDR1 MNHEY, CDR2 SVGEGT. Trimming cost V 2 bases and J 4 bases; bases outside gene matches: 4. CDR3 amino acids: CASSYRGGSTGELFF. CDR3 nucleotide sequence: TGTGCCAGCAGTTACCGTGGCGGGAGCACCGGGGAGCTGTTTTTT.

The chain joins TRBV6-1 to TRBJ1-1; D is uncertain. Between the trimmed V and J ends, which lost 10 bases and 1 base, there was a span of 13 bases. Germline loops: CDR1 MNHNS, CDR2 SASEGT. CDR3 length: 13 residues. CDR3 DNA sequence: TGTGCCACGACCGCCCCGCAGAACACTGAAGCTTTCTTT. Translated, it gives CATTAPQNTEAFF.

This clonotype has ten or more counts. The CDR3 nucleotides are TGCAGCGTTGAAGCGGCAGGGGATACGCAGTATTTT. Amino acid sequence: CSVEAAGDTQYF. The chain joins TRBV29-1 to TRBJ2-3; possibly TRBD1 for D (5 bases). Germline V gene data show CDR1 as SQVTM and CDR2 as ANQGSEA. V was shortened by 1 base and J by 6 bases, with 8 bases between the two germline ends. The CDR3 runs 12 residues.

The genes are TRBV20-1 and TRBJ2-5, with unresolved D. Looked up from germline, CDR1 is DFQATT and CDR2 is SNEGSKA (reference sequence). The CDR3 totals 12 residues. The V end lost 6 bases, the J end lost 0 bases, and 8 bases lay between the germline ends. The CDR3 sequence: CSAPRDQETQYF. The CDR3 DNA reads TGCAGTGCCCCCCGAGACCAAGAGACCCAGTACTTC.

This clonotype was recorded many times. This chain links TRBV19 with TRBJ2-1; D unresolved. This CDR3 spans 17 amino acids. Germline V gives CDR1 LNHDA, CDR2 SQIVND (reference sequence). V was trimmed by 2 bases and J by 0 bases, leaving 14 bases between them. This chain's CDR3 is CASSITSRASSYNEQFF. The DNA of the CDR3 is TGTGCCAGTAGTATAACTTCTCGGGCGAGCTCCTACAATGAGCAGTTCTTC.

The chain links TRBV19 to TRBJ1-5, with D perhaps matching TRBD1 (5 bases). The ends were cut back, 2 bases at V and 5 bases at J, with 13 bases in the middle. CDR1 is LNHDA, CDR2 SQIVND, per germline (reference sequence). CDR3 size: 15 residues. The chain's CDR3 is CASSIRQLIDQPQHF. The CDR3 bases are TGTGCCAGTAGTATACGACAGTTGATCGATCAGCCCCAGCATTTT. The complete variable domain, with remaining parts taken from reference TRBV19 and TRBJ1-5, reads DGGITQSPKYLFRKEGQNVTLSCEQNLNHDAMYWYRQDPGQGLRLIYYSQIVNDFQKGDIAEGYSVSREKKESFPLTVTSAQKNPTAFYLCASSIRQLIDQPQHFGDGTRLSIL.

The CDR3 sequence is CASSGTDVYNEQFF. DNA of the CDR3: TGTGCCAGCAGTGGGACGGACGTCTACAATGAGCAGTTCTTC. V gene TRBV2 combines with J gene TRBJ2-1; D gene ambiguous. The CDR3 loop spans 14 amino acids. Germline CDR1 reads SNHLY; CDR2 reads FYNNEI. Deletions cut 4 bases from V and 3 bases from J, with 10 bases between.

Comment on this clonotype: This clone may be a read error of a much larger clone one base away. The rearrangement links TRBV6-1 to TRBJ2-1; 9 bases are a match to TRBD2. The CDR3 is made up of 15 amino acids. Germline V gene data show CDR1 as MNHNS and CDR2 as SASEGT. The ends lost 11 bases at V and 10 bases at J; junction bases unmatched: 18. The CDR3 is CACKGGIAGVSEQFF. The CDR3, as DNA: TGTGCCTGCAAGGGGGGAATAGCGGGAGTATCCGAGCAGTTCTTC.

This chain connects TRBV10-3 to TRBJ1-5, with unresolved D. The V and J ends lost 5 bases and 2 bases respectively, with 4 bases between them. Germline CDR1 is ENHRY and CDR2 is SYGVKD. This CDR3 comprises 12 residues. Here the CDR3 reads CAISKGNQPQHF. CDR3 in DNA: TGTGCCATCAGTAAAGGCAATCAGCCCCAGCATTTT.

The genes are TRBV10-3 and TRBJ2-7, with D unresolved. Germline V gene sequence: CDR1 ENHRY, CDR2 SYGVKD. This CDR3 is 17 amino acids long. With 11 bases removed from V and 4 bases from J, the gap between germline ends came to 30 bases. The CDR3 here is CAARSAQQPHSWYEQYF. As DNA, the CDR3 is TGTGCCGCACGATCGGCCCAACAGCCCCATTCCTGGTACGAGCAGTACTTC.

The sample holds many counts of this clonotype. The chain has TRBV27 and TRBJ1-1; D is perhaps TRBD1 (5 bases). V lost 3 bases and J 5 bases, leaving 10 bases between the germline ends. This CDR3 is built from 13 residues. Germline V CDR1 and CDR2: MNHEY, SMNVEV (reference sequence). For the CDR3, the DNA is TGTGCCAGCAGTTTTTCTCAGGGAACTGAAGCTTTCTTT. Translation: CASSFSQGTEAFF.

As regards this clonotype: A much larger clone lies one base from this, so it may be a read error. The V gene is TRBV11-2, the J gene TRBJ1-2, with D perhaps TRBD1 (6 bases). Looked up from germline, CDR1 is SGHAT and CDR2 is FQNNGV. The CDR3 has 15 amino acids. The CDR3 region has the DNA TGTGTCAGCAGCTCACAGGGAGGTTGGTTAGATGGCTACACCTTC. It yields the protein CVSSSQGGWLDGYTF.

Many counts were recorded for this clonotype. The chain carries TRBV24-1 and TRBJ2-7; tentatively, D is TRBD1 (5 bases). This CDR3 has 14 residues. V shed 3 bases and J shed 4 bases, with 12 bases lying between them. Germline V CDR1 and CDR2: KGHDR, SFDVKD. The chain's CDR3 is CATSDGAYPYEQYF. Written as DNA, the CDR3 is TGTGCCACCAGTGATGGGGCGTACCCTTACGAGCAGTACTTC.

The V gene is TRBV28, the J gene TRBJ1-1, with D possibly being TRBD1 (5 bases). The germline V gene encodes CDR1 MDHEN and CDR2 SYDVKM. V lost 8 bases and J lost 3, with 16 bases in between. This CDR3 is 14 amino acids long. This chain's CDR3 is CASRGEQVDTEAFF. The CDR3 DNA reads TGTGCCAGCCGCGGGGAACAGGTGGACACTGAAGCTTTCTTT.

This clonotype was seen once. The chain employs TRBV25-1 and TRBJ2-1; D possibly corresponds to TRBD1 (6 bases). Germline lookup yields CDR1 MGHDK and CDR2 SYGVNS. The CDR3 has 12 residues. V was trimmed by 10 bases and J by 8 bases, leaving 15 bases between them. Here the CDR3 DNA reads TGTGCCAACAGACTCAGGGGTCATGAGCAGTTCTTC. Its protein is CANRLRGHEQFF. Variable domain in full (rest from reference TRBV25-1 and TRBJ2-1): EADIYQTPRYLVIGTGKKITLECSQTMGHDKMYWYQQDPGMELHLIHYSYGVNSTEKGDLSSESTVSRIRTEHFPLTLESARPSHTSQYLCANRLRGHEQFFGPGTRLTVL.

This clonotype was found many times. The genes are TRBV12-3 or TRBV12-4 and TRBJ2-3; D is unclear. Between the trimmed V and J ends, which lost 3 bases and 4 bases, there was a span of 8 bases. CDR3 size: 13 residues. The CDR3 spells CASSFLVADTQYF. In nucleotides, the CDR3 is TGTGCCAGCAGTTTCCTGGTGGCAGATACGCAGTATTTT.

This clonotype was observed at least ten times. The genes are TRBV3-1 and TRBJ2-1; 8 bases fit TRBD1. Germline V CDR1 and CDR2: LGHDT, YNNKEL (reference sequence). There are 18 residues in the CDR3. V lost 1 base, J lost 6 bases, and 14 bases stayed unmatched. In DNA form, the CDR3 reads TGTGCCAGCAGCCAAGTGACTCTCAGGACAGGGCCAACCAATGAGCAGTTCTTC. Its protein is CASSQVTLRTGPTNEQFF.

Many counts were recorded for this clonotype. The V gene is TRBV11-2, the J gene TRBJ2-3; D unclear. Germline loops: CDR1 SGHAT, CDR2 FQNNGV. This CDR3 comprises 12 residues. V was clipped by 5 bases and J by 2 bases, with 5 bases between them. CDR3 residues: CASSKNTDTQYF. As DNA, the CDR3 is TGTGCCAGCAGCAAAAACACAGATACGCAGTATTTT. The entire variable domain, with the rest obtained from reference TRBV11-2 and TRBJ2-3, is as follows: EAGVAQSPRYKIIEKRQSVAFWCNPISGHATLYWYQQILGQGPKLLIQFQNNGVVDDSQLPKDRFSAERLKGVDSTLKIQPAKLEDSAVYLCASSKNTDTQYFGPGTRLTVL.